This T cell receptor beta chain is from a study of metastatic and nonmetastatic thyroid tumors. Using MiXCR, TCRdb re-called clones from the PCR reads. Of some 15,000 clones listed, roughly 25% are singletons. Patients were all untreated before their thyroid surgery. This clone came up many times. Other DNA sequences in this sample translate to the same CDR3. The clonotype comes from a female donor with papillary thyroid cancer or a benign thyroid nodule (not recorded which). Some clones in this sample may be carry-over from other donors' samples. Material: adjacent normal tissue.

The CDR3 spells CASGGGMGSQPQHF. The CDR3, as DNA: TGTGCCAGCGGAGGAGGTATGGGTTCTCAGCCCCAGCATTTT. The genes are TRBV6-2 or TRBV6-3 and TRBJ1-5, with D uncertain. CDR3 length: 14 residues. CDR1 and CDR2 from the germline V gene are MNHEY and SVGEGT. Trimming cost V 8 bases and J 6 bases, with 17 bases left between them.